A single sample is the source of the 28 T cell receptor beta chains below, sequenced in a study of untreated major depressive disorder. Study-level points and caveats: TRBV05-01 (Vbeta 5.1) usage was higher in CD4+ T cells of depressed patients than controls.

No antigens are known for them. The data were produced by immunoSEQ multiplex PCR, yet TCRdb's version contains in-frame clones alone and is incomplete. Here the sample spans about 13,000 clones, approximately 91% being singletons. The sequenced material came from CD4+ T cells from PBMCs. The receptors derive from a man aged 25-45 years with major depressive disorder.

The chain links TRBV15 to TRBJ1-6; D unclear. Germline V lookup: CDR1 LNHNV, CDR2 YYDKDF (reference sequence). CDR3 length equals 13 residues. V dropped 3 bases and J dropped 7 bases, with 7 bases sitting between them. For the CDR3, the DNA is TGTGCCACCAGCAGCCAGGCAAATTCACCCCTCCACTTT. Its translation: CATSSQANSPLHF. The complete variable domain, with remaining parts taken from reference TRBV15 and TRBJ1-6, reads DAMVIQNPRYQVTQFGKPVTLSCSQTLNHNVMYWYQQKSSQAPKLLFHYYDKDFNNEADTPDNFQSRRPNTSFCFLDIRSPGLGDTAMYLCATSSQANSPLHFGNGTRLTVT.

The chain uses TRBV18 and TRBJ1-1, with D tentatively TRBD1 (6 bases). The CDR3 contains 13 residues. The germline V gene encodes CDR1 KGHSH and CDR2 LQKENI. V was cut by 6 bases and J by 1 base, with 9 bases left in between. The CDR3 DNA reads TGTGCCAGCTCGCCAGGGGCGAACACTGAAGCTTTCTTT. Translating gives CASSPGANTEAFF.

V usage is TRBV5-1 and J usage is TRBJ1-4; 8 bases line up with TRBD1. Germline CDR1 is SGHRS and CDR2 is YFSETQ. The CDR3 covers 16 residues. Trimming at V came to 6 bases and at J to 0 bases, leaving 7 bases not matched to a gene. The DNA of the CDR3 is TGCGCCAGCACCCCGGGACAGGTCGCAACTAATGAAAAACTGTTTTTT. Amino acids: CASTPGQVATNEKLFF.

This chain connects TRBV7-8 to TRBJ2-7; possible D gene TRBD2, 6 bases. The CDR3 spans 13 residues. Trimming took off 4 bases at V and 7 bases at J, with 14 bases between the two ends. CDR1 is SGHVS, CDR2 FQNEAQ, per germline. CDR3 nucleotide sequence: TGTGCCAGCAGCTCTGCTAGCGTGGGGGAGCAGTACTTC. Translating it yields CASSSASVGEQYF.

The V call is TRBV5-6, the J call TRBJ2-7; weak D call: TRBD1 (6 bases). Germline lookup yields CDR1 SGHDT and CDR2 YYEEEE. Deletions cut 2 bases from V and 2 bases from J, with 8 bases between. The CDR3 has 13 amino acids. CDR3 protein: CASSLQGAYEQYF. In nucleotides, the CDR3 is TGTGCCAGCAGCTTACAGGGCGCCTACGAGCAGTACTTC.

The rearrangement uses TRBV5-6 and TRBJ2-2; D possibly corresponds to TRBD1 (5 bases). From germline, CDR1 is SGHDT and CDR2 YYEEEE. Deletions cut 4 bases from V and 13 bases from J, with 17 bases between. The CDR3 runs to 13 residues. The CDR3 loop is CASSLFTARGLFF. The DNA for the CDR3 is TGTGCCAGCAGCCTCTTTACCGCTAGGGGGCTGTTTTTT.

The J gene is TRBJ1-6, the V gene TRBV2; D unclear. CDR3 length: 14 amino acids. Germline V gene sequence: CDR1 SNHLY, CDR2 FYNNEI. V lost 4 bases and J 10 bases, leaving 14 bases between the germline ends. The CDR3 here is CASSGRSLGSPLHF. Here the CDR3 DNA reads TGTGCCAGCAGTGGCAGAAGCCTTGGATCACCCCTCCACTTT.

The chain's CDR3 is CSVAHRGNYGYTF. In nucleotides, the CDR3 is TGCAGCGTTGCCCACAGGGGGAACTATGGCTACACCTTC. The rearrangement uses TRBV29-1 and TRBJ1-2, with 8 nucleotides matching TRBD1. With 4 bases clipped from V and 2 bases from J, the junction kept 3 bases outside the gene matches. Germline CDR1 SQVTM, CDR2 ANQGSEA. The CDR3 loop spans 13 amino acids. The complete variable domain, with remaining parts taken from reference TRBV29-1 and TRBJ1-2, reads SAVISQKPSRDICQRGTSLTIQCQVDSQVTMMFWYRQQPGQSLTLIATANQGSEATYESGFVIDKFPISRPNLTFSTLTVSNMSPEDSSIYLCSVAHRGNYGYTFGSGTRLTVV.

V and J are TRBV6-1 and TRBJ1-5, with unresolved D. Germline CDR1 reads MNHNS; CDR2 reads SASEGT. The CDR3 loop spans 12 amino acids. V was shortened by 4 bases and J by 9 bases, with 10 bases between the two germline ends. The CDR3 loop is CASSAFPGPQHF. As DNA, the CDR3 is TGTGCCAGCAGTGCCTTCCCCGGGCCCCAGCATTTT.

The rearrangement links TRBV6-5 to TRBJ2-5; TRBD1 might be the D (6 bases). V gave up 2 bases and J gave up 4 bases, with 8 bases separating them. The CDR3 runs to 13 residues. Germline assignment: CDR1 MNHEY and CDR2 SVGAGI. DNA of the CDR3: TGTGCCAGCAGTTACCTGGGGGCAGAGACCCAGTACTTC. The encoded protein is CASSYLGAETQYF.

CDR3 bases: TGTGCCAGCAGCTTGGACAGAGCATACTATGGCTACACCTTC. Its protein is CASSLDRAYYGYTF. The genes are TRBV5-6 and TRBJ1-2, with D unclear. CDR1 is SGHDT and CDR2 is YYEEEE in the germline V gene. Trimming took 0 bases from V and 3 from J, leaving 9 bases between them. This CDR3 is 14 amino acids long.

The chain is built from TRBV30 and TRBJ1-3, with D perhaps TRBD1 (6 bases). The CDR3 is 14 residues long. The V end lost 4 bases, the J end lost 1 base, and 11 bases lay between the germline ends. Germline V gene sequence: CDR1 GTSNPN, CDR2 SVGIG (reference sequence). CDR3 protein: CAWTPDSSGNTIYF. DNA of the CDR3: TGTGCCTGGACACCGGACAGTTCTGGAAACACCATATATTTT.

The chain uses TRBV28 and TRBJ2-7, with TRBD1 identical over 7 bases. Germline CDR1 is MDHEN and CDR2 is SYDVKM. The J segment lost 4 bases and the V segment lost 5 bases, leaving 8 bases of the junction unmatched. The CDR3 length is 14 residues. The CDR3 coding sequence is TGTGCCAGCAGTCTCACCGGGACAGCTTACGAGCAGTACTTC. Amino acid sequence: CASSLTGTAYEQYF.

The rearrangement links TRBV4-1 to TRBJ2-5, with D maybe TRBD1 (5 bases). Deletions cut 4 bases from V and 4 bases from J, with 16 bases between. In germline, CDR1 is MGHRA, CDR2 YSYEKL. The CDR3 is made up of 15 amino acids. CDR3 loop: CASSRLLSQGETQYF. The CDR3 nucleotides are TGCGCCAGCAGCCGCCTTCTCTCCCAGGGAGAGACCCAGTACTTC.

The chain combines TRBV20-1 with TRBJ1-4, with D perhaps TRBD1 (5 bases). The CDR3 has 11 amino acids. Trimming shortened V by 6 bases and J by 13 bases, and 15 bases separated the two germline ends. The V gene's germline CDR1 is DFQATT and CDR2 SNEGSKA (reference sequence). CDR3 sequence reads: CSARRPGGLFF. The CDR3 DNA follows: TGCAGTGCGCGGAGACCCGGGGGACTGTTTTTT.

This clone was seen a handful of times. The chain joins TRBV29-1 to TRBJ2-3; 10 bases agree with TRBD1. Germline V CDR1 and CDR2: SQVTM, ANQGSEA. CDR3 length: 14 residues. V dropped 5 bases and J dropped 4; count of bases not matched to a gene: 6. The CDR3 sequence: CSVRDRGSSDTQYF. The DNA for the CDR3 is TGCAGCGTTCGGGACAGGGGAAGTTCAGATACGCAGTATTTT.

In its sample, this clone was seen once. The chain combines TRBV2 with TRBJ2-7; 11 bases map to TRBD2. Germline V gene sequence: CDR1 SNHLY, CDR2 FYNNEI. V gave up 4 bases and J gave up 9 bases; unmatched junction bases: 8. CDR3 length equals 14 residues. CDR3 loop: CASSGGLAGLGQYF. The CDR3 nucleotides read TGTGCCAGCAGTGGCGGACTAGCGGGCCTGGGGCAGTACTTC.

The V and J genes are TRBV9 and TRBJ1-6; D is unresolved. Deletions cut 1 base from V and 7 bases from J, with 6 bases between. Germline V gene sequence: CDR1 SGDLS, CDR2 YYNGEE. The CDR3 sequence is 13 residues long. The CDR3 DNA is TGTGCCAGCAGCGTAACGGGAAATTCACCCCTCCACTTT. Translating it yields CASSVTGNSPLHF.

The chain recombines TRBV7-6 with TRBJ2-1; 9 nucleotides line up with TRBD2. Looked up from germline, CDR1 is SGHVS and CDR2 is FNYEAQ. The CDR3 runs 16 residues. The trim removed 1 base at V and 7 bases at J, leaving 8 bases unmatched. The CDR3 DNA sequence: TGTGCCAGCAGCTTAGAGGCTAGCGGGGTAGGAAATGAGCAGTTCTTC. This encodes CASSLEASGVGNEQFF.

The V call is TRBV5-1, the J call TRBJ2-5; 8 nucleotides align to TRBD1. CDR3 length: 13 amino acids. V lost 3 bases to trimming and J lost 4 bases; unmatched junction nucleotides: 2. The germline V gene has CDR1 SGHRS and CDR2 YFSETQ. This CDR3 is CASSSTGAETQYF. Written as DNA, the CDR3 is TGCGCCAGCAGCTCGACAGGGGCAGAGACCCAGTACTTC.

The chain joins TRBV2 to TRBJ2-7; D uncertain. CDR3 length equals 14 residues. Germline V gene lookup returns CDR1 SNHLY and CDR2 FYNNEI. The V end lost 6 bases, the J end lost 3 bases, and 15 bases lay between the germline ends. CDR3 in amino acids: CASSETPQSYEQYF. CDR3 nucleotides: TGTGCCAGCAGCGAGACCCCACAGAGCTACGAGCAGTACTTC. The full variable domain, its missing parts supplied by reference TRBV2 and TRBJ2-7, is EPEVTQTPSHQVTQMGQEVILRCVPISNHLYFYWYRQILGQKVEFLVSFYNNEISEKSEIFDDQFSVERPDGSNFTLKIRSTKLEDSAMYFCASSETPQSYEQYFGPGTRLTVT.

This clone was counted a single time. In DNA form, the CDR3 reads TGTGCCATCAGTGAAGCAGGGGGTACGCAGTATTTT. This encodes CAISEAGGTQYF. This chain uses TRBV10-3 with TRBJ2-3, with 7 bases matching TRBD1. Looked up from germline, CDR1 is ENHRY and CDR2 is SYGVKD. V gave up 3 bases and J gave up 8 bases; unmatched junction bases: 2. This CDR3 comprises 12 residues.

This clone was seen a single time. This chain links TRBV19 with TRBJ2-5; TRBD2 matches at 10 bases. V lost 5 bases, J lost 4 bases, and 7 bases stayed unmatched. Germline V lookup: CDR1 LNHDA, CDR2 SQIVND (reference sequence). This CDR3 has 15 residues. CDR3: CASSVGLAIGETQYF. The CDR3, as DNA: TGTGCCAGTAGTGTGGGACTAGCGATCGGAGAGACCCAGTACTTC.

The V call is TRBV29-1, the J call TRBJ1-2; D remains unclear. V gave up 7 bases and J gave up 3 bases, with 12 bases separating them. CDR3 length equals 12 residues. The germline gives CDR1 SQVTM, CDR2 ANQGSEA. Written as DNA, the CDR3 is TGCAGCGCCTCAGACCGGGACTATGGCTACACCTTC. This codes for CSASDRDYGYTF.

This sequence joins TRBV14 and TRBJ2-1, with 8 bases fitting TRBD2. Germline CDR1 SGHDN, CDR2 FVKESK. V shed 0 bases, J shed 3 bases, and the junction held 4 bases outside the gene matches. There are 16 residues in the CDR3. The CDR3 region is CASSQEGGGLYNEQFF. Written as DNA, the CDR3 is TGTGCCAGCAGCCAAGAAGGCGGGGGGCTCTACAATGAGCAGTTCTTC. The full variable domain, rest sourced from reference TRBV14 and TRBJ2-1, is EAGVTQFPSHSVIEKGQTVTLRCDPISGHDNLYWYRRVMGKEIKFLLHFVKESKQDESGMPNNRFLAERTGGTYSTLKVQPAELEDSGVYFCASSQEGGGLYNEQFFGPGTRLTVL.

The chain has TRBV5-6 and TRBJ2-1; D gene unclear. The CDR3 consists of 14 residues. With 3 bases removed from V and 0 bases from J, the gap between germline ends came to 7 bases. The germline V gene encodes CDR1 SGHDT and CDR2 YYEEEE. CDR3 residues: CASSSISSYNEQFF. The CDR3 DNA follows: TGTGCCAGCAGCTCCATAAGCTCCTACAATGAGCAGTTCTTC.

The chain carries TRBV7-3 and TRBJ1-1, with D tentatively TRBD1 (5 bases). CDR3 length: 13 residues. V gave up 5 bases and J gave up 1 base, with 8 bases separating them. Germline CDR1 and CDR2: SGHTA and FQGTGA. CDR3 DNA: TGTGCCAGCAGCCGACAGAGGAACACTGAAGCTTTCTTT. It translates to CASSRQRNTEAFF.

This rearrangement joins TRBV19 to TRBJ2-2; the D gene is possibly TRBD1 (5 bases). Germline V gene sequence: CDR1 LNHDA, CDR2 SQIVND (reference sequence). There are 13 residues in the CDR3. V lost 5 bases and J 3 bases, leaving 7 bases between the germline ends. CDR3 nucleotides: TGTGCCAGTAGTTTCAGGGACACCGGGGAGCTGTTTTTT. As protein: CASSFRDTGELFF.